The 27 T cell receptor beta chains reported below all come from one sample, sequenced in a study of cytomegalovirus exposure and HLA in healthy donors. The PCR employed 60 Vbeta primers together with 13 Jbeta primers. The assay was immunoSEQ multiplex PCR, and TCRdb's table has in-frame clones only and misses some. This table has under 250,000 clones, approximately 78% appearing once. Sequences were obtained from PBMCs. These TCRs come from a woman in her forties in good health and CMV-seronegative.

The rearrangement joins TRBV30 to TRBJ1-3; 10 bases line up with TRBD1. CDR3 length equals 15 residues. The germline V gene encodes CDR1 GTSNPN and CDR2 SVGIG (reference sequence). V was pared by 2 bases and J by 2 bases, with 3 bases of the junction left unmatched. The CDR3: CAWSRDRGTGNTIYF. Written as DNA, the CDR3 is TGTGCCTGGAGTCGGGACAGGGGAACTGGAAACACCATATATTTT.

This CDR3 reads CASSSQGKGYEQYF. The CDR3 DNA reads TGTGCCAGCTCTTCACAGGGGAAAGGCTACGAGCAGTACTTC. This chain joins TRBV18 and TRBJ2-7; 7 bases agree with TRBD1. Per germline, CDR1 KGHSH and CDR2 LQKENI. The junction had 8 bases not matched to a gene; V was cut back by 6 bases and J by 3 bases. The length of the CDR3 is 14 residues. Full variable domain (remainder filled in from reference TRBV18 and TRBJ2-7): NAGVMQNPRHLVRRRGQEARLRCSPMKGHSHVYWYRQLPEEGLKFMVYLQKENIIDESGMPKERFSAEFPKEGPSILRIQQVVRGDSAAYFCASSSQGKGYEQYFGPGTRLTVT.

The chain uses TRBV2 and TRBJ2-3; D unresolved. CDR1 and CDR2 (germline): SNHLY, FYNNEI. V lost 6 bases to trimming and J lost 5 bases, with 6 bases between them. The CDR3 covers 11 residues. CDR3 amino acids: CASSNLDTQYF. The DNA for the CDR3 is TGTGCCAGCAGCAATTTAGATACGCAGTATTTT. Based on the CDR3 plus reference TRBV2 and TRBJ2-3, the full variable domain is EPEVTQTPSHQVTQMGQEVILRCVPISNHLYFYWYRQILGQKVEFLVSFYNNEISEKSEIFDDQFSVERPDGSNFTLKIRSTKLEDSAMYFCASSNLDTQYFGPGTRLTVL.

This chain connects TRBV6-5 to TRBJ2-7; tentative D call: TRBD1 (5 bases). The germline gives CDR1 MNHEY, CDR2 SVGAGI. The CDR3 loop spans 15 amino acids. V lost 7 bases and J 0 bases, leaving 16 bases between the germline ends. The CDR3 DNA is TGTGCCAGCACCCCCAGGTTGGGGCCCTCCTACGAGCAGTACTTC. Translating it yields CASTPRLGPSYEQYF.

The chain is built from TRBV27 and TRBJ1-5, with no clear D. The CDR3 consists of 15 residues. V was clipped by 5 bases and J by 2 bases, with 13 bases between them. CDR1 is MNHEY and CDR2 is SMNVEV in the germline V gene (reference sequence). DNA of the CDR3: TGTGCCAGCAGTCCCATGATGGGAGGCAATCAGCCCCAGCATTTT. It is translated as CASSPMMGGNQPQHF.

With regard to this clone: Other nucleotide sequences from this sample produce the same CDR3. The V and J genes are TRBV18 and TRBJ1-2; possible D gene TRBD1, 5 bases. Trimming pared 3 bases from V and 1 base from J, leaving 9 bases between. Per the germline V gene, CDR1 is KGHSH and CDR2 is LQKENI. The CDR3 sequence is 14 residues long. The CDR3 DNA reads TGTGCCAGCTCACCCGGGACTGGTAACTATGGCTACACCTTC. As protein: CASSPGTGNYGYTF.

This chain connects TRBV5-6 to TRBJ2-4; D is undetermined. V lost 4 bases, J lost 8 bases, and 16 bases lay in between. From germline, CDR1 is SGHDT and CDR2 YYEEEE. CDR3 length: 14 amino acids. The CDR3 DNA follows: TGTGCCAGCAGCCGCATTACTATGGGTGACATTCAGTACTTC. This sequence encodes CASSRITMGDIQYF.

This clone came up a few times. V gene TRBV6-5 combines with J gene TRBJ2-3; no definite D call. The germline V gene encodes CDR1 MNHEY and CDR2 SVGAGI. CDR3 size: 13 residues. V dropped 2 bases and J dropped 6 bases, with 9 bases sitting between them. The CDR3 bases are TGTGCCAGCAGTTACAGGTCGGAGGATACGCAGTATTTT. Translated: CASSYRSEDTQYF.

The rearrangement uses TRBV30 and TRBJ1-5; possible D gene TRBD1, 5 bases. Trimming removed 0 bases at V and 1 base at J, with 10 bases between. Germline loops: CDR1 GTSNPN, CDR2 SVGIG (reference sequence). This CDR3 contains 15 residues. The CDR3 reads CAWSVGGGSNQPQHF. The DNA of the CDR3 is TGTGCCTGGAGTGTAGGCGGGGGAAGCAATCAGCCCCAGCATTTT.

The genes are TRBV19 and TRBJ2-7; 8 bases map to TRBD1. The CDR3 has 15 amino acids. After removal of 5 bases from V and 2 bases from J, the junction contained 8 bases not matched to a gene. Looked up from germline, CDR1 is LNHDA and CDR2 is SQIVND (reference sequence). As DNA, the CDR3 is TGTGCCAGTAGTTCAACAGGGGGTGTCGCCTACGAGCAGTACTTC. Translating gives CASSSTGGVAYEQYF.

This chain uses TRBV18 with TRBJ2-6, with D uncertain. CDR1 KGHSH and CDR2 LQKENI come from the germline V gene. CDR3 length equals 15 residues. V lost 3 bases and J lost 2, with 8 bases in between. The CDR3 sequence: CASSPVGTGANVLTF. The CDR3, as DNA: TGTGCCAGCTCACCTGTGGGCACTGGGGCCAACGTCCTGACTTTC.

The table lists this clone with a count of one. The chain couples TRBV27 to TRBJ2-7; D is unclear. V was cut by 6 bases and J by 6 bases, with 9 bases left in between. From germline, CDR1 is MNHEY and CDR2 SMNVEV (reference sequence). CDR3 length equals 11 residues. CDR3 residues: CASRRLSEQYF. The CDR3 DNA follows: TGTGCCAGCAGGAGGTTGTCCGAGCAGTACTTC.

V is TRBV29-1 and J is TRBJ1-2; TRBD1 matches at 8 bases. J was trimmed by 6 bases and V by 5 bases; bases with no gene match: 8. This CDR3 is built from 13 residues. Germline V gene sequence: CDR1 SQVTM, CDR2 ANQGSEA. The CDR3 nucleotides read TGCAGCGTTTGGGGCAGGGGGCGGGATGGCTACACCTTC. Translating gives CSVWGRGRDGYTF.

The chain has TRBV28 and TRBJ1-4; 7 bases are shared with TRBD1. With 5 bases clipped from V and 8 bases from J, the junction kept 11 bases outside the gene matches. Germline V CDR1 and CDR2: MDHEN, SYDVKM. This CDR3 has 15 residues. This CDR3 is CASSTRQGEREKLFF. The DNA of the CDR3 is TGTGCCAGCAGTACCCGACAGGGCGAACGGGAAAAACTGTTTTTT. Complete variable domain (other parts from reference TRBV28 and TRBJ1-4): DVKVTQSSRYLVKRTGEKVFLECVQDMDHENMFWYRQDPGLGLRLIYFSYDVKMKEKGDIPEGYSVSREKKERFSLILESASTNQTSMYLCASSTRQGEREKLFFGSGTQLSVL.

The chain links TRBV27 to TRBJ2-4, with TRBD2 identical over 7 bases. The CDR3 runs to 14 residues. The V gene end was trimmed by 3 bases and the J gene end by 9 bases; junction bases not matched to a gene: 8. CDR1 and CDR2 from the germline V gene are MNHEY and SMNVEV (reference sequence). CDR3 DNA: TGTGCCAGCAGTTTGCCTGGGGGGGAAAGCATTCAGTACTTC. Translating gives CASSLPGGESIQYF.

The J gene is TRBJ1-1, the V gene TRBV27, with 11 bases identical to TRBD1. CDR1 and CDR2 from the germline V gene are MNHEY and SMNVEV (reference sequence). CDR3 size: 16 residues. V lost 7 bases and J lost 0; bases outside the gene matches: 7. CDR3 amino acids: CASKRGQGALNTEAFF. DNA for the CDR3: TGTGCCAGCAAGAGAGGACAGGGGGCACTGAACACTGAAGCTTTCTTT.

This clone was counted once. This chain uses TRBV5-1 with TRBJ2-6, with D maybe TRBD2 (6 bases). V lost 0 bases and J lost 3, with 10 bases in between. This CDR3 spans 16 amino acids. Germline V gene lookup returns CDR1 SGHRS and CDR2 YFSETQ. The CDR3 sequence: CASSLAPGVGANVLTF. The CDR3 DNA follows: TGCGCCAGCAGCTTGGCCCCGGGGGTTGGGGCCAACGTCCTGACTTTC. The variable domain in full, with the rest retrieved from reference TRBV5-1 and TRBJ2-6, is KAGVTQTPRYLIKTRGQQVTLSCSPISGHRSVSWYQQTPGQGLQFLFEYFSETQRNKGNFPGRFSGRQFSNSRSEMNVSTLELGDSALYLCASSLAPGVGANVLTFGAGSRLTVL.

V gene TRBV28 combines with J gene TRBJ2-3; D may be TRBD1 (5 bases). The CDR3 is 16 residues long. Germline loops: CDR1 MDHEN, CDR2 SYDVKM. Deletions cut 2 bases from V and 3 bases from J, with 15 bases between. CDR3 region: CASSLGGRVTTDTQYF. The CDR3, as DNA: TGTGCCAGCAGTTTAGGTGGCAGGGTTACTACAGATACGCAGTATTTT.

This chain joins TRBV5-4 and TRBJ1-2, with a tentative D call TRBD1 (5 bases). CDR1 and CDR2 (germline): SGHNT, YYREEE (reference sequence). The CDR3 is 15 amino acids. V was shortened by 7 bases and J by 5 bases, with 21 bases between the two germline ends. The CDR3 here is CASAGGIGREYGYTF. CDR3 DNA: TGTGCCAGCGCTGGGGGAATAGGTCGGGAGTATGGCTACACCTTC.

The chain joins TRBV5-4 to TRBJ2-3; 15 nucleotides line up with TRBD2. The CDR3 is made up of 16 amino acids. Germline CDR1 is SGHNT and CDR2 is YYREEE (reference sequence). Losses at the gene ends were 4 bases for V and 6 bases for J; bases not matched to a gene: 6. The chain's CDR3 is CASSPGTSGRRDTQYF. CDR3 DNA sequence: TGTGCCAGCAGCCCTGGGACTAGCGGGAGGAGGGATACGCAGTATTTT.

Here the CDR3 reads CASRVGGVYEQYF. CDR3 sequence (DNA): TGTGCCAGCAGGGTAGGGGGAGTCTACGAGCAGTACTTC. This chain links TRBV6-6 with TRBJ2-5, with a tentative D call TRBD1 (6 bases). The end of the DNA is better explained by TRBJ2-7, so the J call may be wrong. The CDR3 sequence is 13 residues long. CDR1 and CDR2 from the germline V gene are MNHNY and SVGAGI (reference sequence).

The chain has TRBV2 and TRBJ1-4, with D tentatively TRBD1 (5 bases). The germline V and J ends were trimmed by 5 bases and 12 bases, with 16 bases remaining between them. CDR1 SNHLY and CDR2 FYNNEI come from the germline V gene. The CDR3 has 13 residues. CDR3 sequence reads: CASSPRGEAELFF. DNA for the CDR3: TGTGCCAGCAGTCCCCGAGGGGAGGCGGAACTGTTTTTT.

The V call is TRBV21-1, the J call TRBJ2-1; the listed D gene, TRBD1, was not tested against the DNA. TRBV21-1 is tagged as a pseudogene. The CDR3 is made up of 16 amino acids. As DNA, the CDR3 is TGTGCCAGCAGCAAGGGGAGACAGGGGGGTTACAATGAGCAGTTCTTC. Residues: CASSKGRQGGYNEQFF.

The V gene is TRBV6-5, the J gene TRBJ1-1, with D possibly being TRBD1 (6 bases). The CDR3 is made up of 15 amino acids. Germline lookup yields CDR1 MNHEY and CDR2 SVGAGI. Trimming removed 0 bases from V and 0 bases from J, with 8 bases in between. CDR3 nucleotides: TGTGCCAGCAGTTACTCGTACAGGGTGAACACTGAAGCTTTCTTT. The encoded protein is CASSYSYRVNTEAFF.

This clone has just a few counts. The V gene is TRBV7-2, the J gene TRBJ1-1; 8 bases line up with TRBD1. With V trimmed by 1 base and J by 4 bases, 5 bases remained unmatched. The CDR3 has 15 residues. Germline CDR1 is SGHTA and CDR2 is FQGNSA. CDR3 loop: CASSLVGQGATEAFF. Written as DNA, the CDR3 is TGTGCCAGCAGCTTAGTAGGACAGGGCGCCACTGAAGCTTTCTTT.

Notes on this clone: A read error may account for a junction end that differs from germline. The rearrangement uses TRBV29-1 and TRBJ2-7, with D possibly matching TRBD1 (6 bases). From germline, CDR1 is SQVTM and CDR2 ANQGSEA. CDR3 length equals 16 residues. The CDR3 DNA reads TGCAGCGTTGAAGGGCGTACAGGGCGAAGCTCCTACGAGCAGTGCTTC. Residues: CSVEGRTGRSSYEQCF.

This chain connects TRBV2 to TRBJ2-1, with 11 bases fitting TRBD2. There are 16 residues in the CDR3. Germline values: CDR1 SNHLY, CDR2 FYNNEI. With V trimmed by 8 bases and J by 8 bases, 14 bases remained unmatched. The CDR3 is CASYFSTSGSRDEQFF. The CDR3 DNA reads TGTGCCAGCTATTTCAGCACTAGCGGGAGTAGGGATGAGCAGTTCTTC. The full variable domain, rest sourced from reference TRBV2 and TRBJ2-1, is EPEVTQTPSHQVTQMGQEVILRCVPISNHLYFYWYRQILGQKVEFLVSFYNNEISEKSEIFDDQFSVERPDGSNFTLKIRSTKLEDSAMYFCASYFSTSGSRDEQFFGPGTRLTVL.